The TCR beta chain under discussion was sequenced for a study of CD8+ T cells in alopecia areata. Treatment in this sample: oral pan-JAK inhibitor, 5-10 mg twice daily. Sequencing templates came from extracted RNA that was reverse transcribed into cDNA. Using immunoSEQ multiplex PCR, the repertoire was profiled, and TCRdb retains in-frame clones only, with some absent. The sample has approximately 200,000 clones, approximately 60% seen once. Trimming removed 3 bases from V and 4 bases from J; junction bases left unmatched: 2. CDR1 and CDR2 from the germline V gene are PRHDT and FYEKMQ (reference sequence). CDR3 length: 13 amino acids.

This specimen was CD4+ T cells sorted from blood, taken at week 4, from a patient treated with tofacitinib. The TCR originated in a human donor with alopecia areata. The chain joins TRBV13 to TRBJ2-7, with TRBD1 identical over 8 bases. The CDR3 sequence: CASSFRGLYEQYF. CDR3 in DNA: TGTGCCAGCAGCTTCAGGGGGCTATACGAGCAGTACTTC.